These T cell receptor beta chains were read from a single sample in a study of shared clonotypes between healthy human individuals. Assay: immunoSEQ multiplex PCR; the TCRdb copy retains only in-frame clones and omits some. The sample holds about 680,000 clones, about 80% seen once. The sequencing sample was made of memory CD4+ T cells sorted from blood. The receptors stem from a woman in her thirties in good health. Each CDR3 is given with its conserved first and last residue. A D gene is named only where the DNA matches it firmly. Part of the rows lack a size; the others show once, few, many or a class for expanded clones.

d_gene,j_gene,v_gene,abundance,CDR3nt,CDR3aa
-,TRBJ1-2,TRBV12-5,-,TGTGCTAGTGGTTTGGTACCCGGCGGAGAGGATAATGGCTACACCTTC,CASGLVPGGEDNGYTF
TRBD2,TRBJ2-6,TRBV4-1,few,TGCGCCAGCAGCCACTCCGATTGGGCTAGCGGGAGCAGCTCTGGGGCCAACGTCCTGACTTTC,CASSHSDWASGSSSGANVLTF
TRBD2,TRBJ2-2,TRBV2,many,TGTGCCAGCAGGGTGGGACTAGCGGGAGCCACCGGGGAGCTGTTTTTT,CASRVGLAGATGELFF
-,TRBJ1-1,TRBV2,-,TGTGCCAGCAGGGCCCGGGACACCCGGGCTGAAGCTTTCTTT,CASRARDTRAEAFF
-,TRBJ2-7,TRBV19,-,TGTGCCAGTAGTATTTTAGGGGGCTACGAGCAGTACTTC,CASSILGGYEQYF
-,TRBJ1-5,TRBV7-9,-,TGTGCCAGCAGCCCATGGACGGATAGCAATCAGCCCCAGCATTTT,CASSPWTDSNQPQHF
TRBD1,TRBJ1-4,TRBV5-1,-,TGCGCCAGCAGCCCTCGGACAGGGGATGAAAAACTGTTTTTT,CASSPRTGDEKLFF
-,TRBJ2-3,TRBV7-3,-,TGTGCCAGCAGCTTACAATCGGGGCGCACAGATACGCAGTATTTT,CASSLQSGRTDTQYF
TRBD1,TRBJ2-2,TRBV6-1,few,TGTGCCAGCAGACCCGGGACAGGGGGCACCGGGGAGCTGTTTTTT,CASRPGTGGTGELFF
-,TRBJ1-1,TRBV30,-,TGTGCCCTCCGGGCTGCGTACACTGAAGCTTTCTTT,CALRAAYTEAFF
-,TRBJ1-4,TRBV5-1,-,TGCGCCAGCAGAACTAATGAAAAACTGTTTTTT,CASRTNEKLFF
TRBD2,TRBJ2-1,TRBV6-5,-,TGTGCCAGCAGTCCGGGACTAGCGAGACCGCGTGAGCAGTTCTTC,CASSPGLARPREQFF
TRBD1,TRBJ2-2,TRBV5-4,-,TGTGCCAGCAACAATATCGGACAGGGGAGTTCCGGGGAGCTGTTTTTT,CASNNIGQGSSGELFF
-,TRBJ1-4,TRBV21-1,-,TGTGCCAGCAGCTGGACGGGCCCCGGTGAAAAACTGTTTTTT,CASSWTGPGEKLFF
-,TRBJ2-2,TRBV6-1,once,TGTGCCAGCAGGGGGCCAAACACCGGGGAGCTGTTTTTT,CASRGPNTGELFF
TRBD1,TRBJ1-2,TRBV4-2,-,TGTGCCAGCAGCCAAGGGCCGGGACAGGCTACCTATGGCTACACCTTC,CASSQGPGQATYGYTF
TRBD2,TRBJ2-3,TRBV5-1,-,TGCGCCAGCAGCTTATCCCCGGGACTAGCGGGAGGTTACACAGATACGCAGTATTTT,CASSLSPGLAGGYTDTQYF
-,TRBJ2-5,TRBV19,-,TGTGCCAGTAGTATAGGGACTGTTCAGAGGACCCAGTACTTC,CASSIGTVQRTQYF
TRBD2,TRBJ2-3,TRBV6-4,-,TGTGCCAGCAGTCGCCTAGCGGCTAGCACAGATACGCAGTATTTT,CASSRLAASTDTQYF
-,TRBJ1-5,TRBV9,once,TGTGCCCGCCGGGGGGCAGGGAAACAGCCCCAGCATTTT,CARRGAGKQPQHF
TRBD2,TRBJ2-5,TRBV10-1,-,TGCGCCAGCAGTGAGATGAGACTAGCGGGAGGGCCCGGGACCCAGTACTTC,CASSEMRLAGGPGTQYF
TRBD1,TRBJ1-1,TRBV27,-,TGTGCCAGCAGTTCCGGGACAGGGTTGGGGGGACGGACTGAAGCTTTCTTT,CASSSGTGLGGRTEAFF
-,TRBJ2-1,TRBV29-1,-,TGCAGCGTTGTGGAGGGGGCGATTATGAAGCAGTTCTTC,CSVVEGAIMKQFF
-,TRBJ1-1,TRBV6-1,-,TGTGCCAGCAGTGAATCCTCTTTCCGAGAAGCTTTCTTT,CASSESSFREAFF
-,TRBJ2-1,TRBV5-1,-,TGCGCCAGCAGCTTGGGTTTGGATTTGGGTGAGCAGTTCTTC,CASSLGLDLGEQFF
-,TRBJ2-5,TRBV11-3,-,TGTGCCAGCAGCCCCTTCGGTGGAGGAGCGGAGACCCAGTACTTC,CASSPFGGGAETQYF
-,TRBJ2-7,TRBV11-2,-,TGTGCCAGCAGCGCCCATGGAGGGGCCTACGAGCAGTACTTC,CASSAHGGAYEQYF